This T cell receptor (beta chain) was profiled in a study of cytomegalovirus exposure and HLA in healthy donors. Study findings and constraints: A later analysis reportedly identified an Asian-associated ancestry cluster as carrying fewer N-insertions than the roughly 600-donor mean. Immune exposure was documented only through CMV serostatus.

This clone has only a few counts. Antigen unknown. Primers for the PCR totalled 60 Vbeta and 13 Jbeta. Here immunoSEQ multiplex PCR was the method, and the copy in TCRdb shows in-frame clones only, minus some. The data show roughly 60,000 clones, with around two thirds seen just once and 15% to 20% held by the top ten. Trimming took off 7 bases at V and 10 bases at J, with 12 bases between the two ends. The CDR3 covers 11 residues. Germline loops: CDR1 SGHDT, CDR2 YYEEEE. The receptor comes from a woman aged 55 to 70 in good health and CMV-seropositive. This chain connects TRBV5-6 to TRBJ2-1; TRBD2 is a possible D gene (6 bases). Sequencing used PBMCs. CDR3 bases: TGTGCCAGCGGGCTAGCGCGAGAGCAGTTCTTC. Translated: CASGLAREQFF.